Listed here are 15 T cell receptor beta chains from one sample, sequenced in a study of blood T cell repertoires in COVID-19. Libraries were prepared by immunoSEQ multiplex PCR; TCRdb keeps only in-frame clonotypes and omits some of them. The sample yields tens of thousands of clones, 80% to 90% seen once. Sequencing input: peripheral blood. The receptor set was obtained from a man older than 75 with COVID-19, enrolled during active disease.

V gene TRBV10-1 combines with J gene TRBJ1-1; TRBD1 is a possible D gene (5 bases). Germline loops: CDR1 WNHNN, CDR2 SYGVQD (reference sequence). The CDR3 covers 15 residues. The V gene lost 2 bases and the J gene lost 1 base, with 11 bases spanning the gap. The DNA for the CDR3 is TGCGCCAGCAGTGAGGGCGCAGGGCCGAACACTGAAGCTTTCTTT. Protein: CASSEGAGPNTEAFF.

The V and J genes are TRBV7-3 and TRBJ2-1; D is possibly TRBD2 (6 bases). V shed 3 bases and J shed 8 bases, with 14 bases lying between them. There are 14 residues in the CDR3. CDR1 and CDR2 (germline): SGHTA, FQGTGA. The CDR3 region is CASSLGLLSDEQFF. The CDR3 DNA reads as TGTGCCAGCAGCTTGGGACTCCTATCCGATGAGCAGTTCTTC.

CDR3 region: CAWSTPSFNYGYTF. CDR3 nucleotide sequence: TGTGCCTGGAGTACCCCAAGCTTTAACTATGGCTACACCTTC. The chain joins TRBV30 to TRBJ1-2, with D hard to call. V was cut by 2 bases and J by 1 base, with 11 bases left in between. The length of the CDR3 is 14 residues. Germline CDR1 GTSNPN, CDR2 SVGIG (reference sequence).

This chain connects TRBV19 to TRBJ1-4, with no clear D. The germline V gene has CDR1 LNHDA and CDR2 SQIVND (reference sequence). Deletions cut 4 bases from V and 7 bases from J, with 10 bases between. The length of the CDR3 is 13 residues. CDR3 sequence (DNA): TGTGCCAGTAGTAAGACCGGAGGTGAAAAACTGTTTTTT. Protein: CASSKTGGEKLFF.

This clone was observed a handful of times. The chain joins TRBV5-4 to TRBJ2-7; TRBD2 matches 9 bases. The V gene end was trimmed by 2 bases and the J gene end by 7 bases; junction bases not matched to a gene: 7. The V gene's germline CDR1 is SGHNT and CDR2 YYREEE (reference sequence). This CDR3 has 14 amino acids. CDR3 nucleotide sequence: TGTGCCAGCAGCTTTAGCGGTAGCGGGAGAGAGCAGTACTTC. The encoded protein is CASSFSGSGREQYF.

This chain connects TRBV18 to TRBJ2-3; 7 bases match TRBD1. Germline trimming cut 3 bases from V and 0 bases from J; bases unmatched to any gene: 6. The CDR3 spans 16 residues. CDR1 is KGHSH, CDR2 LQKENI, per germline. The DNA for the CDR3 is TGTGCCAGCTCACCGAGGACAGGAGAAAGCACAGATACGCAGTATTTT. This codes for CASSPRTGESTDTQYF.

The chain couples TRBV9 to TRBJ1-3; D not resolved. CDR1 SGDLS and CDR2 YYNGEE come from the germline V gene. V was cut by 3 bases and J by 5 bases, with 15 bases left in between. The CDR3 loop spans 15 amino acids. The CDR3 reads CASSGDSFTRNTIYF. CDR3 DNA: TGTGCCAGCAGCGGAGACTCCTTTACTAGAAACACCATATATTTT.

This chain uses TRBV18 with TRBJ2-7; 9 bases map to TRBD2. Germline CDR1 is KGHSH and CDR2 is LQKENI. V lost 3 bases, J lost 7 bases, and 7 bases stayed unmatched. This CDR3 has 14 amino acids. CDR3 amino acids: CASSPALAGREQYF. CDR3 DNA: TGTGCCAGCTCACCTGCGCTAGCGGGAAGGGAGCAGTACTTC.

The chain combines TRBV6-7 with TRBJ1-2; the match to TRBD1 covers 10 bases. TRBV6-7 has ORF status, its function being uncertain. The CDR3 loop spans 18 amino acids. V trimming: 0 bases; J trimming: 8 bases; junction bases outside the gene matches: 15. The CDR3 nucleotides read TGTGCCAGCAGTTACTCCCCGGGACAGGGGAAATGGAAGGTGGGCTACACCTTC. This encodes CASSYSPGQGKWKVGYTF.

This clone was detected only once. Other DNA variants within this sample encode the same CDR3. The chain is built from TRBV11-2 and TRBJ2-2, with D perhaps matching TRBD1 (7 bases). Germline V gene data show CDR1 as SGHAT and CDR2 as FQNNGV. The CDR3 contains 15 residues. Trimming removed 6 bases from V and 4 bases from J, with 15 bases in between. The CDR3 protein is CASSPRQGGTGELFF. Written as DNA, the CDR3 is TGTGCCAGCAGTCCTCGACAGGGAGGCACCGGGGAGCTGTTTTTT. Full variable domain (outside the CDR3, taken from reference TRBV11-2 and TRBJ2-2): EAGVAQSPRYKIIEKRQSVAFWCNPISGHATLYWYQQILGQGPKLLIQFQNNGVVDDSQLPKDRFSAERLKGVDSTLKIQPAKLEDSAVYLCASSPRQGGTGELFFGEGSRLTVL.

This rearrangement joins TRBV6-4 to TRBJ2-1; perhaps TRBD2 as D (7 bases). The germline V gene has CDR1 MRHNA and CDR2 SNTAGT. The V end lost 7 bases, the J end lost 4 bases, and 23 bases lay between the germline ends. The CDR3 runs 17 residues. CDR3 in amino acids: CASILWGGLSLYNEQFF. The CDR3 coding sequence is TGTGCCAGCATACTGTGGGGGGGCCTTTCCCTTTACAATGAGCAGTTCTTC.

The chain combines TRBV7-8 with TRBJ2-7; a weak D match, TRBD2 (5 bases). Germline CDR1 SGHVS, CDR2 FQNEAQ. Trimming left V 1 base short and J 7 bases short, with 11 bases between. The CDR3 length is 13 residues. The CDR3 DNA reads TGTGCCAGCAGCTTAGGACGATCGGGGGAGCAGTACTTC. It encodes CASSLGRSGEQYF.

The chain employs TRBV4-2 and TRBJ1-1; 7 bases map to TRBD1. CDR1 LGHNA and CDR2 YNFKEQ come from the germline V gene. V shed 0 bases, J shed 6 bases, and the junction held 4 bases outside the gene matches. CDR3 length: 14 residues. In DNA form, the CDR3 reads TGTGCCAGCAGCCAAGATACAGGGGTGCCTGAAGCTTTCTTT. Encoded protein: CASSQDTGVPEAFF.

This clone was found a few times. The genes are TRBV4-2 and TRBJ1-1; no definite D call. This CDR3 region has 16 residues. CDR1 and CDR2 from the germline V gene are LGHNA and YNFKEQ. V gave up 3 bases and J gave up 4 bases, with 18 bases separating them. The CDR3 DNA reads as TGTGCCAGCAGCCATGAAGGAAGTCCGGGTATCACTGAAGCTTTCTTT. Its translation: CASSHEGSPGITEAFF.

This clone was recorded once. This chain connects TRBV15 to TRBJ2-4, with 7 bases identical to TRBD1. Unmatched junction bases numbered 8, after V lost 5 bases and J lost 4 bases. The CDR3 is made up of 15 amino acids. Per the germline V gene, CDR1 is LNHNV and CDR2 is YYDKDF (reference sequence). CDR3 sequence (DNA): TGTGCCACCAGCTCCCGGGACAGAGAGAAAAACATTCAGTACTTC. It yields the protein CATSSRDREKNIQYF.